These T cell receptor beta chains were read from a single sample in a study of T cells in Graves' hyperthyroidism and ophthalmopathy. TCRdb fed the multiplex PCR reads into MiXCR, producing one record per CDR3 protein. This table has 310,000 or so distinct CDR3 sequences, over 15% appearing once. Sequenced: blood. These receptors were collected from a woman between 55 and 75 years old with Graves' ophthalmopathy. Both conserved end residues are part of each CDR3. The order of the fields is J gene, clone size, D gene, V gene, CDR3 protein, CDR3 DNA. D genes are given only for firm matches. Where a row states a size, it is once, few, many or the class of an expanded clone; other rows omit it.

>TRBJ2-3|few|TRBD2|TRBV14
CASSQERLAASTDTQYF
TGTGCCAGCAGCCAAGAACGACTAGCGGCTAGCACAGATACGCAGTATTTT
>TRBJ2-2|many|-|TRBV28
CASSQDGTGELFF
TGTGCCAGCAGTCAAGATGGCACCGGGGAGCTGTTTTTT
>TRBJ2-2|-|-|TRBV6-1
CASTPVSGAGELFF
TGTGCCAGCACCCCCGTCTCAGGGGCAGGGGAGCTGTTTTTT
>TRBJ2-1|many|TRBD2|TRBV7-9
CASSLVLLADNEQFF
TGTGCCAGCAGCTTAGTCCTTCTAGCGGACAATGAGCAGTTCTTC
>TRBJ2-5|few|-|TRBV24-1
CATPRPGRGSIRGYF
TGTGCCACCCCCCGCCCGGGACGGGGTTCGATTAGGGGGTACTTC
>TRBJ1-5|-|TRBD1|TRBV5-5
CASSYSGGTNQPQHF
TGTGCCAGCAGCTACTCAGGGGGCACTAATCAGCCCCAGCATTTT
>TRBJ1-6|few|-|TRBV10-3
CAISDRNSPLHF
TGTGCCATCAGTGACAGAAATTCACCCCTCCACTTT
>TRBJ1-1|few|-|TRBV4-2
CASSQDRFEGTEAFF
TGTGCCAGCAGCCAAGATCGGTTTGAGGGCACTGAAGCTTTCTTT
>TRBJ2-7|-|TRBD1|TRBV7-2
CASSWGGQGIYEQYF
TGTGCCAGCAGCTGGGGGGGACAGGGAATCTACGAGCAGTACTTC
>TRBJ2-1|many|-|TRBV11-2
CASSLYYSDSYNEQFF
TGTGCCAGCAGCCTCTATTACAGCGACTCCTACAATGAGCAGTTCTTC
>TRBJ2-7|many|-|TRBV20-1
CSAELGQAHYEQYF
TGCAGTGCAGAACTTGGGCAGGCTCACTACGAGCAGTACTTC
>TRBJ2-4|few|-|TRBV7-9
CASSPNTVAKNIQYF
TGTGCCAGCAGTCCGAACACAGTGGCCAAAAACATTCAGTACTTC
>TRBJ2-7|-|TRBD1|TRBV20-1
CSARTGQRYEQYF
TGCAGTGCCCGAACGGGACAGCGCTACGAGCAGTACTTC
>TRBJ2-7|-|TRBD1|TRBV20-1
CSARTTGKYEQYF
TGCAGTGCTAGAACGACAGGGAAATACGAGCAGTACTTC
>TRBJ2-3|few|TRBD1|TRBV18
CASSPGTGGQDTQYF
TGTGCCAGCTCCCCCGGGACAGGGGGCCAGGATACGCAGTATTTT
>TRBJ1-4|-|-|TRBV6-2/TRBV6-3
CASSYDPHGKLFF
TGTGCCAGCAGTTACGATCCTCACGGAAAACTGTTTTTT
>TRBJ2-7|many|-|TRBV28
CASRGTTLFNEQYF
TGTGCCAGCAGAGGGACAACACTATTCAACGAGCAGTACTTC
>TRBJ2-7|many|-|TRBV28
CASSLSNPVHSFYFYEQYF
TGTGCCAGCAGTTTATCAAATCCCGTCCATTCATTTTACTTCTACGAGCAGTACTTC
>TRBJ1-1|many|-|TRBV20-1
CSAFPWENTEAFF
TGCAGTGCTTTTCCTTGGGAAAACACTGAAGCTTTCTTT
>TRBJ2-1|-|-|TRBV29-1
CSVEGRYEQFF
TGCAGCGTTGAAGGGCGTTACGAGCAGTTCTTC
>TRBJ1-6|-|TRBD1|TRBV5-5
CASSYRPGTGIRNSPLHF
TGTGCCAGCAGCTATCGCCCGGGGACAGGGATTCGGAATTCACCCCTCCACTTT
>TRBJ2-1|-|-|TRBV27
CASSLTWGGRSNEQFF
TGTGCCAGCAGTCTAACGTGGGGGGGCCGTTCGAATGAGCAGTTCTTC
>TRBJ2-1|few|-|TRBV7-9
CASSRAPINSYNEQFF
TGTGCCAGCAGCCGAGCCCCAATCAACTCCTACAATGAGCAGTTCTTC
>TRBJ2-7|many|-|TRBV6-1
CASNPEETRTAYEQDF
TGTGCCAGCAATCCTGAGGAGACTAGGACTGCCTACGAGCAGGACTTC
>TRBJ1-5|-|-|TRBV19
CASSRRNSNQPQHF
TGTGCCAGTAGTCGGCGTAATAGCAATCAGCCCCAGCATTTT
>TRBJ2-1|-|-|TRBV9
CASSRERSNEQFF
TGTGCCAGCAGCCGAGAACGGTCCAATGAGCAGTTCTTC
>TRBJ2-1|many|-|TRBV18
CASSPPGFNEQFF
TGTGCCAGCTCACCACCAGGCTTCAATGAGCAGTTCTTC
>TRBJ2-3|-|TRBD1|TRBV4-1
CASSLSGQGRVSTDTQYF
TGCGCCAGCAGCCTCAGCGGACAGGGGCGAGTGAGCACAGATACGCAGTATTTT